A single sample is the source of the 20 T cell receptor beta chains below, sequenced in a study of cytomegalovirus exposure and HLA in healthy donors. The PCR had 60 Vbeta and 13 Jbeta primers. The data were produced by immunoSEQ multiplex PCR, yet TCRdb's version contains in-frame clones alone and is incomplete. Its listing shows 40,000 or so clones. Source material: PBMCs. The receptor set was obtained from a male donor in good health and CMV-seronegative.

V usage is TRBV30 and J usage is TRBJ2-7; D may be TRBD2 (6 bases). This CDR3 region has 17 residues. Trimming took off 4 bases at V and 3 bases at J, with 25 bases between the two ends. Looked up from germline, CDR1 is GTSNPN and CDR2 is SVGIG (reference sequence). For the CDR3, the DNA is TGTGCCTGGAACGGGGTGCCTTCCGGGAGAAAGGGCTACGAGCAGTACTTC. As protein: CAWNGVPSGRKGYEQYF.

The V call is TRBV6-1, the J call TRBJ2-1; TRBD1 matches at 8 bases. The CDR3 runs 16 residues. The germline V gene encodes CDR1 MNHNS and CDR2 SASEGT. After removal of 0 bases from V and 6 bases from J, the junction contained 7 bases not matched to a gene. CDR3 sequence: CASSEARWTGPNEQFF. The DNA for the CDR3 is TGTGCCAGCAGTGAAGCGAGGTGGACAGGGCCCAATGAGCAGTTCTTC.

The V and J genes are TRBV25-1 and TRBJ1-2; possibly TRBD1 for D (6 bases). With 3 bases removed from V and 8 bases from J, the gap between germline ends came to 16 bases. CDR1 is MGHDK and CDR2 is SYGVNS in the germline V gene. The CDR3 extends over 14 amino acids. DNA of the CDR3: TGTGCCAGCAGTGATCTTAACAGGGTCGAGGGCTACACCTTC. It specifies CASSDLNRVEGYTF.

The rearrangement links TRBV2 to TRBJ1-5; the D gene is possibly TRBD1 (5 bases). CDR3 size: 14 residues. Germline V CDR1 and CDR2: SNHLY, FYNNEI. The germline V and J ends were trimmed by 2 bases and 4 bases, with 9 bases remaining between them. The chain's CDR3 is CASSEQGMNQPQHF. CDR3 nucleotides: TGTGCCAGCAGTGAACAGGGAATGAATCAGCCCCAGCATTTT. The whole variable domain, remainder taken from reference TRBV2 and TRBJ1-5, is EPEVTQTPSHQVTQMGQEVILRCVPISNHLYFYWYRQILGQKVEFLVSFYNNEISEKSEIFDDQFSVERPDGSNFTLKIRSTKLEDSAMYFCASSEQGMNQPQHFGDGTRLSIL.

The V call is TRBV10-1, the J call TRBJ2-1, with 13 bases matching TRBD2. This CDR3 comprises 14 residues. J lost 8 bases, V lost 8 bases, and 6 bases had no gene match. Germline CDR1 is WNHNN and CDR2 is SYGVQD (reference sequence). The DNA of the CDR3 is TGCGCCAGCGGAACTAGCGGGAGGGCTCATGAGCAGTTCTTC. Its translation is CASGTSGRAHEQFF.

The V gene is TRBV10-3, the J gene TRBJ2-2; 10 positions match TRBD1. V was clipped by 10 bases and J by 5 bases; unmatched bases: 13. This CDR3 contains 16 residues. Germline CDR1 and CDR2: ENHRY and SYGVKD. DNA of the CDR3: TGTGCCACCCGGACAGGGGGGGTAGCGGGAACCGGGGAGCTGTTTTTT. This gives the protein CATRTGGVAGTGELFF.

V is TRBV30 and J is TRBJ1-5, with D maybe TRBD1 (5 bases). Trimming pared 3 bases from V and 1 base from J, leaving 7 bases between. Germline CDR1 and CDR2: GTSNPN and SVGIG (reference sequence). This CDR3 has 13 amino acids. The CDR3 nucleotides are TGTGCCTGGAGCAGGACAAGCAATCAGCCCCAGCATTTT. Its translation: CAWSRTSNQPQHF.

The rearrangement uses TRBV30 and TRBJ2-6, with a weak D call TRBD2 (6 bases). Germline V gene sequence: CDR1 GTSNPN, CDR2 SVGIG (reference sequence). V was trimmed by 4 bases and J by 0 bases, leaving 19 bases between them. The CDR3 sequence is 18 residues long. In nucleotides, the CDR3 is TGTGCCTGGAACCAACCGGAGGGATGGGGCTCTGGGGCCAACGTCCTGACTTTC. As protein: CAWNQPEGWGSGANVLTF. The full variable domain, with the rest looked up from reference TRBV30 and TRBJ2-6, is SQTIHQWPATLVQPVGSPLSLECTVEGTSNPNLYWYRQAAGRGLQLLFYSVGIGQISSEVPQNLSASRPQDRQFILSSKKLLLSDSGFYLCAWNQPEGWGSGANVLTFGAGSRLTVL.

V and J are TRBV4-3 and TRBJ1-1; D gene ambiguous. Germline CDR1 reads LGHNA; CDR2 reads YSLEER. The CDR3 runs 13 residues. Trimming left V 0 bases short and J 3 bases short, with 5 bases between. DNA of the CDR3: TGCGCCAGCAGCCAAGAGTTAGACACTGAAGCTTTCTTT. This translates into CASSQELDTEAFF.

The CDR3 loop reads CASSHDRLAQQETQYF. The CDR3 DNA reads TGTGCCAGCAGCCATGATAGACTAGCGCAACAAGAGACCCAGTACTTC. The V call is TRBV7-9, the J call TRBJ2-5, with TRBD2 matching over 8 bases. The V gene end was trimmed by 5 bases and the J gene end by 2 bases; junction bases not matched to a gene: 10. The germline V gene encodes CDR1 SEHNR and CDR2 FQNEAQ (reference sequence). There are 16 residues in the CDR3.

The chain couples TRBV5-1 to TRBJ2-7; 9 bases align to TRBD2. This CDR3 is built from 15 residues. Germline lookup yields CDR1 SGHRS and CDR2 YFSETQ. V was pared by 4 bases and J by 2 bases, with 7 bases of the junction left unmatched. Here the CDR3 reads CASSPSSGTPYEQYF. CDR3 DNA: TGCGCCAGCAGCCCATCTAGCGGGACCCCCTACGAGCAGTACTTC.

CDR3 coding DNA: TGCGCCAGCAGCCAAGATCCTCATAGCGGGAGGTCCATCGAGCAGTACTTC. Amino acid sequence: CASSQDPHSGRSIEQYF. V usage is TRBV4-3 and J usage is TRBJ2-7; 10 bases are a match to TRBD2. CDR1 is LGHNA and CDR2 is YSLEER in the germline V gene. After removal of 0 bases from V and 6 bases from J, the junction contained 11 bases not matched to a gene. The CDR3 covers 17 residues.

The CDR3 is CASASTDQETQYF. The CDR3 DNA is TGTGCCAGCGCTTCGACAGACCAAGAGACCCAGTACTTC. The chain combines TRBV6-6 with TRBJ2-5; tentatively, D is TRBD1 (5 bases). Germline values: CDR1 MNHNY, CDR2 SVGAGI (reference sequence). The CDR3 spans 13 residues. V dropped 8 bases and J dropped 0 bases, with 10 bases sitting between them.

This chain connects TRBV6-4 to TRBJ2-6; tentative D call: TRBD1 (5 bases). Germline CDR1 and CDR2: MRHNA and SNTAGT. The V and J ends lost 0 bases and 4 bases respectively, with 7 bases between them. The CDR3 is made up of 15 amino acids. The CDR3 sequence is CASSDSGVGANVLTF. The CDR3 DNA reads as TGTGCCAGCAGTGACTCAGGGGTCGGGGCCAACGTCCTGACTTTC.

V usage is TRBV2 and J usage is TRBJ2-3; perhaps TRBD2 as D (5 bases). The CDR3 consists of 14 residues. Trimming pared 4 bases from V and 4 bases from J, leaving 12 bases between. Germline CDR1 and CDR2: SNHLY and FYNNEI. In nucleotides, the CDR3 is TGTGCCAGCAGTGTTTCGGGGAGCTCAGATACGCAGTATTTT. This gives the protein CASSVSGSSDTQYF.

The chain is built from TRBV18 and TRBJ2-1; a weak D match, TRBD1 (6 bases). This CDR3 has 14 residues. Looked up from germline, CDR1 is KGHSH and CDR2 is LQKENI. V dropped 4 bases and J dropped 5 bases, with 12 bases sitting between them. DNA of the CDR3: TGTGCCAGCTCACAGGACAGAGCCCACAATGAGCAGTTCTTC. Amino acid sequence: CASSQDRAHNEQFF.

The gene calls are TRBV9 and TRBJ1-1; D remains ambiguous. The germline gives CDR1 SGDLS, CDR2 YYNGEE. This CDR3 region has 14 residues. The V end was cut by 3 bases, the J end by 7 bases, with 16 bases between. CDR3 in DNA: TGTGCCAGCAGCGGCCTAGTTGGCGGAGGTGAAGCTTTCTTT. The encoded protein is CASSGLVGGGEAFF. Looking up the rest from reference TRBV9 and TRBJ1-1 gives the full variable domain: DSGVTQTPKHLITATGQRVTLRCSPRSGDLSVYWYQQSLDQGLQFLIQYYNGEERAKGNILERFSAQQFPDLHSELNLSSLELGDSALYFCASSGLVGGGEAFFGQGTRLTVV.

The chain carries TRBV6-1 and TRBJ1-2, with 8 positions matching TRBD1. Germline CDR1 and CDR2: MNHNS and SASEGT. V was pared by 6 bases and J by 6 bases, with 6 bases of the junction left unmatched. There are 13 residues in the CDR3. The CDR3 here is CASSADRGDGYTF. CDR3 DNA: TGTGCCAGCAGCGCCGACAGGGGTGATGGCTACACCTTC.

V usage is TRBV6-5 and J usage is TRBJ2-5; 8 positions match TRBD1. The last part of the DNA fits TRBJ2-7 better; the J call may be wrong. CDR3 length equals 14 residues. The germline gives CDR1 MNHEY, CDR2 SVGAGI. The DNA of the CDR3 is TGTGCCAGCACCCCGAACAGGGGGGCCTACGAGCAGTACTTC. Translation: CASTPNRGAYEQYF.

J is TRBJ2-1 and V is TRBV27, with 7 bases matching TRBD2. CDR3 size: 16 residues. Germline CDR1 is MNHEY and CDR2 is SMNVEV (reference sequence). V dropped 3 bases and J dropped 7; count of bases not matched to a gene: 12. CDR3 in amino acids: CASSLALGGSGNEQFF. CDR3 sequence (DNA): TGTGCCAGCAGTTTGGCCCTCGGGGGGAGCGGAAATGAGCAGTTCTTC.